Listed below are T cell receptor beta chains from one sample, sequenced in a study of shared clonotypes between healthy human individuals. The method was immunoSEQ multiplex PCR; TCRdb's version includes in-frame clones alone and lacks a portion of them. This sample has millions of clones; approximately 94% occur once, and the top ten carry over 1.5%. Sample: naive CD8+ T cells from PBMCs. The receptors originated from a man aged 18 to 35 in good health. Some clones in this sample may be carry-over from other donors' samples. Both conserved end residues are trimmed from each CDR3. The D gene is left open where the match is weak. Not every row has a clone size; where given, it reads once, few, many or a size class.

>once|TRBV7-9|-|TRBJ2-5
ASSHTLRDSRLGETQY
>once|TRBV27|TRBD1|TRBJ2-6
ASSITGVSGANVLT
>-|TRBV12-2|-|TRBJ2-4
ASRPGWEGPDKNIQY
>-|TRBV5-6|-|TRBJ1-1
ASSSGRPVAF
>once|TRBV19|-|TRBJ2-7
ASSINRAHEQY
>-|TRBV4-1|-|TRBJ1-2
ASSQGGGPGYT
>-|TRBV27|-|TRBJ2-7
ASSPRGSSYEQY
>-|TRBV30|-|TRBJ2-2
AWSVYASGELF
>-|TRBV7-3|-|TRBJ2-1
ASSPISSSYNEQF
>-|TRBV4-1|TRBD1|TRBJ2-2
ASSRGTALPGELF
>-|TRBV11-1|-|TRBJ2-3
ASSGDRNTDTQY
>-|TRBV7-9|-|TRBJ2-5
ASRGRGHQETQY
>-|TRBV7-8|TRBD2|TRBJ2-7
ASSLGLAGVQYEQY
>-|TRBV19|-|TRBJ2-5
ASSIREESPETQY
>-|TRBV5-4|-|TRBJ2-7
ASSLARGYEQY
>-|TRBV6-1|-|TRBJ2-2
ASSGRGWPRGTGELF
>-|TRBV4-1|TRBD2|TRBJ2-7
ASSQDHSGGFYEQY
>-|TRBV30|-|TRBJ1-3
AWNPGASGNTIY
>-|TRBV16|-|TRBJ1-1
ASAGFTEAF
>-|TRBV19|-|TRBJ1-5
ASSMARQYSNQPQH
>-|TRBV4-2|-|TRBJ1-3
ASSQAGNTIY
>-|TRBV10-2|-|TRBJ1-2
ASSDSYRGAGVSYT
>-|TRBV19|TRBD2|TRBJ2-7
ASSPGPAGGYYSYEQY
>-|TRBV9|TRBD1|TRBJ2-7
ASSVGDRGPAEQY
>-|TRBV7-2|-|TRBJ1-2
ASSPPAAYYGYT
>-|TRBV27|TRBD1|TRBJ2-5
ASSGRDRRLQETQY
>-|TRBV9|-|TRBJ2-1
ASSPPENVWEGQF
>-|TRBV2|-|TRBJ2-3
ASRTLDYLGTDTQY
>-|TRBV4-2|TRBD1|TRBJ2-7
ASSQEWRTGGSYEQY
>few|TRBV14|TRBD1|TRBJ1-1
ASARGHGTEAF
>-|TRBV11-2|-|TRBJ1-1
ASSPPLNTEAF
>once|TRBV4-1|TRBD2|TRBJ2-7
ASSSLAGGQEQY
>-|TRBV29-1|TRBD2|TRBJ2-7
SVEKSGSSYEQY
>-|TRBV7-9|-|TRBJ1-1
ASSLLRGHNTEAF
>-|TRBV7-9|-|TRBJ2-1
ASRAAEGDYNEQF
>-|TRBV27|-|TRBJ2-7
ASSSRDFPYEQY